This TCR beta chain was sequenced during a study of cytomegalovirus exposure and HLA in healthy donors. Overall study: T cells numbering around 180 million yielded fewer than 140 million unique TCR beta sequences in an earlier analysis.

The study ran its PCR with 60 Vbeta and 13 Jbeta primers. The data were produced by immunoSEQ multiplex PCR, yet TCRdb's version contains in-frame clones alone and is incomplete. The sample includes some 120,000 clones, around 86% of them seen just once. Germline-derived CDR1 and CDR2 are MNHNS and SASEGT. CDR3 length: 14 amino acids. V was pared by 10 bases and J by 6 bases, with 10 bases of the junction left unmatched. The receptor's source is a woman in her 30s in good health and CMV-seronegative. Material: PBMCs. This chain uses TRBV6-1 with TRBJ2-1; 9 bases align to TRBD1. The CDR3 DNA reads as TGTGCCATTCGCCCGGGACAGGGACGCAATGAGCAGTTCTTC. As protein: CAIRPGQGRNEQFF.